This entry describes one TCR beta chain. Its target is unknown. TCR cDNA was made by 5'RACE template switching, adding a universal primer site and UMIs. TCRdb redid the calling of the 5' RACE reads with MiXCR, one entry per CDR3 protein. Of 200,000 to 250,000 distinct CDR3 sequences in the sample, about 7.1% were seen once. This entry belongs to a study of T cells after yellow fever vaccination. For the study at large: Preparation of fractions with low cell numbers was performed using SMART-Seq v4 Ultra Low Input.

The CDR3 is 14 residues long. Per the germline V gene, CDR1 is DFQATT and CDR2 is SNEGSKA (reference sequence). V was clipped by 3 bases and J by 1 base, with 12 bases between them. Notes on the study in general: Although the secondary response was weaker, it peaked faster, at day 5 versus 15. Re-detected after boosting: most primary clones, approximately 97% of CD4 and roughly 88% of CD8.

The V gene is TRBV20-1, the J gene TRBJ2-5, with D perhaps TRBD1 or TRBD2 (6 bases each). The source is a man aged 25-45 years who received the YFV17D yellow fever vaccine. The source was CD4+ T cells sorted from PBMCs, collected 15 days after the yellow fever booster vaccination. Here the CDR3 DNA reads TGCAGTGCTAGCCGTCCGGGGGCCCAAGAGACCCAGTACTTC. This gives the protein CSASRPGAQETQYF.